Sequencing of this T cell receptor (beta chain) was carried out in a study of CD8 T cells in Susac syndrome. This clonotype was seen a handful of times. The V and J ends lost 0 bases and 3 bases, in that order; junction bases with no gene match: 10. The CDR3 is made up of 18 amino acids. CDR1 is KGHDR and CDR2 is SFDVKD in the germline V gene. With random hexamers, roughly 0.45 to 1 ug RNA was reverse transcribed. TCRdb fed the immunoSEQ multiplex PCR reads into MiXCR, producing one record per CDR3 protein. The table shows 160,000 or so distinct CDR3 sequences, with 85% to 95% occurring only once. This chain links TRBV24-1 with TRBJ2-1, with 7 bases fitting TRBD1. The material sequenced was CD4+ T cells from PBMCs. This TCR came from a human donor in good health. For the CDR3, the DNA is TGTGCCACCAGTGATTTGTTAAAGACAGGGTTCTTCTACAATGAGCAGTTCTTC. This gives the protein CATSDLLKTGFFYNEQFF.